Presented here are 30 T cell receptor beta chains from one specimen sequenced in a study of T-cell memory formation after mild COVID-19. TCRdb ran MiXCR on the 5' RACE reads and lists one entry per CDR3 protein. The repertoire holds under 450,000 distinct CDR3 sequences, with about 25% as singletons. Sequencing used PBMCs or a T cell subset sorted from them (not recorded which). The receptors were sampled from an adult woman who had mild COVID-19 (a few samples of this study predate the infection). Cell type and time point are not known.

The chain uses TRBV6-1 and TRBJ1-4; a weak D match, TRBD1 (6 bases). The germline CDR1 and CDR2 sequences are MNHNS and SASEGT. This CDR3 is 14 amino acids long. The V end lost 6 bases, the J end lost 6 bases, and 14 bases lay between the germline ends. The CDR3 DNA is TGTGCCAGCAGGCACCAACAGGGTTATGAAAAACTGTTTTTT. It yields the protein CASRHQQGYEKLFF.

This clonotype was seen a handful of times. This chain links TRBV6-5 with TRBJ2-3; 14 bases fit TRBD2. CDR1 MNHEY and CDR2 SVGAGI come from the germline V gene. The CDR3 is 14 residues long. Trimming took 6 bases from V and 6 from J; bases not matched to a gene: 2. CDR3 sequence reads: CASSRTSGRDTQYF. CDR3 nucleotides: TGTGCCAGCAGCCGGACTAGCGGGAGGGATACGCAGTATTTT.

This chain connects TRBV25-1 to TRBJ2-7, with 7 positions matching TRBD1. J gave up 2 bases and V 6 bases, and 7 bases lay outside the gene matches. The CDR3 covers 14 residues. The V gene's germline CDR1 is MGHDK and CDR2 SYGVNS. DNA for the CDR3: TGTGCCAGCAGCTCCGGGACAGAAACCTACGAGCAGTACTTC. This gives the protein CASSSGTETYEQYF.

Here the CDR3 reads CASSPGGAEQFF. As DNA, the CDR3 is TGCGCCAGCAGCCCCGGGGGGGCGGAGCAGTTCTTC. The J gene is TRBJ2-1, the V gene TRBV5-1; 8 nucleotides agree with TRBD2. V lost 4 bases, J lost 10 bases, and 4 bases stayed unmatched. This CDR3 has 12 residues. Germline V lookup: CDR1 SGHRS, CDR2 YFSETQ.

This clonotype has just a few counts. V is TRBV10-3 and J is TRBJ2-1; D not resolved. Trimming removed 4 bases from V and 3 bases from J, with 13 bases in between. From germline, CDR1 is ENHRY and CDR2 SYGVKD. This CDR3 is built from 15 residues. CDR3 sequence reads: CAISGQSSFYNEQFF. The CDR3 DNA sequence: TGTGCCATCAGTGGTCAATCGTCTTTCTACAATGAGCAGTTCTTC.

The chain uses TRBV28 and TRBJ2-3; 14 bases are a match to TRBD2. Trimming at V came to 5 bases and at J to 2 bases, leaving 12 bases not matched to a gene. The germline V gene has CDR1 MDHEN and CDR2 SYDVKM. The CDR3 is made up of 19 amino acids. CDR3 residues: CASSLRLGLAGALTDTQYF. Written as DNA, the CDR3 is TGTGCCAGCAGTCTCCGACTGGGACTAGCGGGGGCCCTCACAGATACGCAGTATTTT.

This clonotype was seen a handful of times. The genes are TRBV12-3 or TRBV12-4 and TRBJ1-2; D gene ambiguous. CDR3 length: 13 residues. Trimming pared 5 bases from V and 2 bases from J, leaving 9 bases between. CDR3 sequence reads: CASSQQLNYGYTF. The CDR3, as DNA: TGTGCCAGCAGTCAACAGCTGAACTATGGCTACACCTTC.

The rearrangement uses TRBV19 and TRBJ2-7, with 7 positions matching TRBD1. The CDR3 sequence is 14 residues long. The trim removed 3 bases at V and 6 bases at J, leaving 8 bases unmatched. CDR1 and CDR2 from the germline V gene are LNHDA and SQIVND (reference sequence). CDR3 residues: CASSMAGAGGEQYF. For the CDR3, the DNA is TGTGCCAGTAGTATGGCAGGCGCAGGGGGCGAGCAGTACTTC.

V and J are TRBV29-1 and TRBJ2-7; D gene uncertain. The germline V gene has CDR1 SQVTM and CDR2 ANQGSEA. CDR3 length equals 13 residues. Trimming shortened V by 0 bases and J by 0 bases, and 6 bases separated the two germline ends. The CDR3 DNA reads TGCAGCGTTGAAGAAATAGGCTCCTACGAGCAGTACTTC. Protein: CSVEEIGSYEQYF.

This clonotype has just a few counts. The chain employs TRBV15 and TRBJ1-5; 9 bases are shared with TRBD1. The germline gives CDR1 LNHNV, CDR2 YYDKDF (reference sequence). The CDR3 extends over 15 amino acids. V shed 5 bases and J 6 bases; nucleotides not matched to a gene: 8. The CDR3 here is CATSSGTGISQPQHF. The DNA for the CDR3 is TGTGCCACCAGCTCTGGGACAGGGATATCTCAGCCCCAGCATTTT.

The V call is TRBV12-3 or TRBV12-4, the J call TRBJ1-3, with no clear D. The CDR3 spans 12 residues. The V and J ends lost 8 bases and 2 bases respectively, with 7 bases between them. DNA of the CDR3: TGTGCCAGCGTACGGGCTGGAAACACCATATATTTT. Its translation: CASVRAGNTIYF.

This clonotype was seen more than once but under ten times. This CDR3 reads CASSPRPLSEQYF. CDR3 bases: TGTGCCAGCAGCCCTCGACCCCTTAGTGAGCAGTACTTC. The chain joins TRBV6-1 to TRBJ2-7; D call uncertain. Trimming left V 6 bases short and J 7 bases short, with 16 bases between. CDR1 and CDR2 from the germline V gene are MNHNS and SASEGT. The CDR3 has 13 residues.

This clonotype was counted between two and nine times. The chain has TRBV20-1 and TRBJ2-3, with D maybe TRBD2 (5 bases). CDR1 and CDR2 from the germline V gene are DFQATT and SNEGSKA (reference sequence). Trimming pared 6 bases from V and 6 bases from J, leaving 22 bases between. The CDR3 consists of 15 residues. The CDR3 protein is CSAEDLARAMDTQYF. The DNA for the CDR3 is TGCAGTGCCGAAGACCTAGCTCGGGCGATGGATACGCAGTATTTT.

J is TRBJ1-5 and V is TRBV7-9; D is unresolved. Germline V gives CDR1 SEHNR, CDR2 FQNEAQ (reference sequence). V was cut by 5 bases and J by 7 bases, with 15 bases left in between. The CDR3 runs to 14 residues. DNA of the CDR3: TGTGCCAGCAGCCCGGACGTAAGCCCCCAGCCCCAGCATTTT. This gives the protein CASSPDVSPQPQHF. Variable domain in full (rest from reference TRBV7-9 and TRBJ1-5): DTGVSQNPRHKITKRGQNVTFRCDPISEHNRLYWYRQTLGQGPEFLTYFQNEAQLEKSRLLSDRFSAERPKGSFSTLEIQRTEQGDSAMYLCASSPDVSPQPQHFGDGTRLSIL.

In its sample, this clonotype was seen a few times. In DNA, the CDR3 is TGTGCCAGCAGCCAAGATCTAGCGCTCCAAGAGACCCAGTACTTC. Translation: CASSQDLALQETQYF. The chain joins TRBV4-2 to TRBJ2-5; a weak D match, TRBD2 (6 bases). The germline CDR1 and CDR2 sequences are LGHNA and YNFKEQ. V was clipped by 0 bases and J by 1 base, with 9 bases between them. The CDR3 sequence is 15 residues long.

This chain joins TRBV20-1 and TRBJ1-3; the D is unclear. Germline values: CDR1 DFQATT, CDR2 SNEGSKA (reference sequence). The CDR3 is 13 amino acids. The V and J ends lost 3 bases and 1 base respectively, with 7 bases between them. The CDR3 spells CSARGVSGNTIYF. The CDR3 nucleotides are TGCAGTGCTAGGGGAGTATCTGGAAACACCATATATTTT.

The rearrangement uses TRBV9 and TRBJ2-3; D gene uncertain. Germline V CDR1 and CDR2: SGDLS, YYNGEE. The CDR3 consists of 13 residues. The germline V and J ends were trimmed by 3 bases and 0 bases, with 5 bases remaining between them. CDR3 sequence reads: CASSADSTDTQYF. In DNA form, the CDR3 reads TGTGCCAGCAGCGCCGACAGCACAGATACGCAGTATTTT.

This clonotype was observed a few times. The chain combines TRBV7-9 with TRBJ2-3; D is unresolved. Per germline, CDR1 SEHNR and CDR2 FQNEAQ (reference sequence). The V end was cut by 3 bases, the J end by 4 bases, with 8 bases between. The CDR3 is 13 amino acids. The CDR3 protein is CASSFSIADTQYF. DNA of the CDR3: TGTGCCAGCAGCTTCAGTATCGCAGATACGCAGTATTTT.

There are a few counts of this clonotype. Here the CDR3 reads CASSPRDRWNYGYTF. In DNA, the CDR3 is TGTGCCAGCAGCCCGAGGGACAGGTGGAACTATGGCTACACCTTC. V gene TRBV11-3 combines with J gene TRBJ1-2, with 8 bases lining up with TRBD1. The CDR3 loop spans 15 amino acids. Germline V gene lookup returns CDR1 SGHNT and CDR2 YENEEA. V was pared by 5 bases and J by 2 bases, with 7 bases of the junction left unmatched.

This clonotype was seen more than once but under ten times. V and J are TRBV5-1 and TRBJ1-1; TRBD1 is a possible D gene (6 bases). CDR1 is SGHRS and CDR2 is YFSETQ in the germline V gene. The CDR3 has 16 residues. V was trimmed by 5 bases and J by 1 base, leaving 18 bases between them. This CDR3 reads CASSLGGGRRNTEAFF. DNA for the CDR3: TGCGCCAGCAGTCTTGGCGGGGGGCGACGGAACACTGAAGCTTTCTTT.

This clonotype was seen more than once but under ten times. The gene calls are TRBV12-3 or TRBV12-4 and TRBJ2-1; possibly TRBD2 for D (6 bases). Trimming cost V 4 bases and J 8 bases, with 18 bases left between them. CDR3 size: 15 residues. DNA for the CDR3: TGTGCCAGCAGTTCTATAGGGAGGACCTCGGATGAGCAGTTCTTC. Translating gives CASSSIGRTSDEQFF.

This clonotype has more than one count but fewer than ten. The chain has TRBV6-6 and TRBJ2-1, with D possibly matching TRBD2 (5 bases). Trimming cost V 0 bases and J 0 bases, with 12 bases left between them. The CDR3 sequence is 17 residues long. In germline, CDR1 is MNHNY, CDR2 SVGAGI (reference sequence). CDR3 DNA sequence: TGTGCCAGCAGTTACTCGTTTACTGGGAGCTCCTACAATGAGCAGTTCTTC. It yields the protein CASSYSFTGSSYNEQFF.

The chain is built from TRBV2 and TRBJ2-2; tentative D call: TRBD1 (5 bases). Trimming left V 9 bases short and J 5 bases short, with 16 bases between. From germline, CDR1 is SNHLY and CDR2 FYNNEI. The CDR3 sequence is 14 residues long. The CDR3 spells CASLPGRVTGELFF. For the CDR3, the DNA is TGTGCCAGTCTCCCTGGCAGGGTTACCGGGGAGCTGTTTTTT.

J is TRBJ1-3 and V is TRBV24-1; D perhaps matches TRBD1 (5 bases). The CDR3 runs to 15 residues. Deletions cut 4 bases from V and 0 bases from J, with 9 bases between. The V gene's germline CDR1 is KGHDR and CDR2 SFDVKD. The CDR3 sequence: CATSDGQSSGNTIYF. The CDR3 bases are TGTGCCACCAGTGACGGACAAAGCTCTGGAAACACCATATATTTT.

This clonotype was recorded at least ten times. The chain joins TRBV14 to TRBJ2-7; 9 bases line up with TRBD1. Germline V gives CDR1 SGHDN, CDR2 FVKESK. The CDR3 spans 15 residues. With V trimmed by 4 bases and J by 1 base, 5 bases remained unmatched. The CDR3 is CASSRRTGVSYEQYF. The CDR3 DNA reads as TGTGCCAGCAGCCGAAGGACAGGGGTATCCTACGAGCAGTACTTC.

This clonotype was found a few times. V and J are TRBV7-6 and TRBJ2-2; the D gene is possibly TRBD2 (6 bases). Trimming took 5 bases from V and 2 from J, leaving 12 bases between them. Germline V gives CDR1 SGHVS, CDR2 FNYEAQ. This CDR3 region has 15 residues. Here the CDR3 reads CASSPGLTNTGELFF. The CDR3, as DNA: TGTGCCAGCAGCCCGGGACTGACAAACACCGGGGAGCTGTTTTTT.

This clonotype was seen a handful of times. The J gene is TRBJ2-5, the V gene TRBV12-3 or TRBV12-4; tentative D call: TRBD1 (6 bases). The germline V and J ends were trimmed by 1 base and 4 bases, with 13 bases remaining between them. The CDR3 runs 15 residues. CDR3 residues: CASSLEGTGRETQYF. For the CDR3, the DNA is TGTGCCAGCAGTTTAGAAGGAACAGGGCGAGAGACCCAGTACTTC.

This clonotype has more than one count but fewer than ten. The rearrangement links TRBV6-6 to TRBJ2-3; possible D gene TRBD2, 6 bases. Germline values: CDR1 MNHNY, CDR2 SVGAGI (reference sequence). The CDR3 contains 16 residues. V lost 2 bases to trimming and J lost 0 bases, with 12 bases between them. The CDR3 reads CASSYNGDSSTDTQYF. The CDR3 DNA reads as TGTGCCAGCAGTTACAACGGGGACTCTAGCACAGATACGCAGTATTTT.

This clonotype was recorded a few times. The chain carries TRBV20-1 and TRBJ1-5, with a weak D call TRBD1 (5 bases). From germline, CDR1 is DFQATT and CDR2 SNEGSKA (reference sequence). V shed 3 bases and J shed 6 bases, with 15 bases lying between them. The CDR3 is made up of 14 amino acids. CDR3 nucleotide sequence: TGCAGTGCTAGGGCCCCGGGGGAGGCTCAGCCCCAGCATTTT. Residues: CSARAPGEAQPQHF.

This sequence joins TRBV7-9 and TRBJ2-5, with TRBD2 identical over 7 bases. Per germline, CDR1 SEHNR and CDR2 FQNEAQ (reference sequence). CDR3 length: 17 residues. The trim removed 5 bases at V and 0 bases at J, leaving 12 bases unmatched. CDR3 in DNA: TGTGCCAGCAGCCCAGGGCGGGAGTCGGGGCACCAAGAGACCCAGTACTTC. Its protein product is CASSPGRESGHQETQYF.